A selection of T cell receptor beta chains follows, all from one sample in a study of T cells in Graves' hyperthyroidism and ophthalmopathy. TCRdb fed the multiplex PCR reads into MiXCR, producing one record per CDR3 protein. The data show roughly 380,000 distinct CDR3 sequences, approximately 20% seen once. The sample was blood. These receptor sequences come from a young woman with Graves' hyperthyroidism. The CDR3 runs from the conserved cysteine through the conserved F or W. D genes are given only for firm matches. Size is stated for part of the rows, as once, few or many counts, or as a class when the clone is expanded.

>many|.|TRBV10-2|TRBJ1-5
CASSERGNTHNQPQHF
TGCGCCAGCAGTGAGCGGGGTAACACCCACAATCAGCCCCAGCATTTT
>many|.|TRBV12-3/TRBV12-4|TRBJ2-5
CASSYRAGKETQYF
TGTGCCAGCAGCTACAGGGCGGGGAAAGAGACCCAGTACTTC
>.|.|TRBV6-4|TRBJ1-1
CASSWTSTGGTEAFF
TGTGCCAGCAGTTGGACTAGCACCGGGGGCACTGAAGCTTTCTTT
>few|TRBD1|TRBV6-1|TRBJ1-5
CASSGTGGLSNQPQHF
TGTGCCAGCAGTGGGACAGGGGGTCTCAGCAATCAGCCCCAGCATTTT
>.|.|TRBV19|TRBJ1-5
CASSIGGADQPQHF
TGTGCCAGTAGTATAGGAGGGGCGGATCAGCCCCAGCATTTT
>many|.|TRBV5-6|TRBJ2-2
CASSLFATRFLTGELFF
TGTGCCAGCAGCTTGTTTGCTACGCGTTTTCTCACCGGGGAGCTGTTTTTT
>many|.|TRBV20-1|TRBJ1-5
CSAVTGYQPQHF
TGCAGTGCCGTCACAGGGTATCAGCCCCAGCATTTT
>many|TRBD2|TRBV2|TRBJ2-2
CATLRDQRGGPGELFF
TGTGCCACCTTGAGGGACCAGCGGGGGGGCCCCGGAGAGCTGTTTTTT
>few|.|TRBV30|TRBJ1-2
CAWSGTVTGYYGYTF
TGTGCCTGGAGTGGAACAGTAACAGGGTACTATGGCTACACCTTC
>many|TRBD2|TRBV6-2/TRBV6-3|TRBJ2-7
CASSDPSGGAYEQYF
TGTGCCAGCAGCGACCCTAGCGGGGGGGCGTACGAGCAGTACTTC
>many|.|TRBV5-1|TRBJ2-7
CASSLRVSGIEQYF
TGCGCCAGCAGCTTGAGGGTCTCCGGAATCGAGCAGTACTTC
>.|.|TRBV18|TRBJ1-1
CASSITGITEAFF
TGTGCCAGCTCAATTACAGGAATCACTGAAGCTTTCTTT
>many|.|TRBV14|TRBJ2-5
CASSQDSFRTPPVETQYF
TGTGCCAGCAGCCAAGACAGTTTTCGGACACCTCCGGTGGAGACCCAGTACTTC
>.|.|TRBV7-8|TRBJ1-1
CASSSTPSVVSTEAFF
TGTGCCAGCAGCTCGACGCCTTCAGTTGTGAGCACTGAAGCTTTCTTT
>many|.|TRBV7-9|TRBJ1-2
CASSSGTPFYGYTF
TGTGCCAGCAGCTCCGGGACTCCTTTCTATGGCTACACCTTC
>many|.|TRBV6-1|TRBJ1-3
CASSESRGGGNTIYF
TGTGCCAGCAGTGAATCACGGGGGGGTGGAAACACCATATATTTT
>.|.|TRBV12-3/TRBV12-4|TRBJ1-1
CASSRQNEAFF
TGTGCCAGCAGTCGACAAAATGAAGCTTTCTTT
>many|.|TRBV12-3/TRBV12-4|TRBJ2-4
CASTLRVAGTKNIQYF
TGTGCCAGCACCCTTAGGGTGGCAGGGACAAAAAACATTCAGTACTTC
>.|TRBD1|TRBV7-2|TRBJ2-7
CASSYGTGGRPWYF
TGTGCCAGCAGCTACGGGACAGGGGGCCGCCCGTGGTACTTC
>.|.|TRBV7-8|TRBJ1-6
CASTTGSSYNSPLHF
TGTGCCAGCACTACCGGGAGCTCCTATAATTCACCCCTCCACTTT
>many|.|TRBV24-1|TRBJ2-5
CATSDFLGRQETQYF
TGTGCCACCAGTGATTTCTTGGGAAGGCAAGAGACCCAGTACTTC
>.|.|TRBV28|TRBJ1-1
CASSYSVVTEAFF
TGTGCCAGCAGTTACTCTGTAGTCACTGAAGCTTTCTTT
>many|TRBD2|TRBV2|TRBJ2-7
CASRAGTSGVSYEQYF
TGTGCCAGCAGGGCCGGGACTAGCGGGGTTTCCTACGAGCAGTACTTC
>many|.|TRBV24-1|TRBJ1-2
CATSDAGTSINYGYTF
TGTGCCACCAGTGATGCCGGGACATCGATTAACTATGGCTACACCTTC
>.|.|TRBV11-2|TRBJ2-7
CASSLILTPEQYF
TGTGCCAGCAGCTTAATCTTGACCCCCGAGCAGTACTTC
>many|.|TRBV10-1|TRBJ1-2
CASSPSDAPKSYTF
TGCGCCAGCAGTCCCTCCGACGCACCTAAGAGCTACACCTTC
>few|.|TRBV2|TRBJ2-5
CASSGGQAPAETQYF
TGTGCCAGCAGTGGGGGACAAGCGCCGGCAGAGACCCAGTACTTC
>many|TRBD2|TRBV2|TRBJ2-7
CASRARGGPEEQYF
TGTGCCAGCAGAGCCCGGGGGGGGCCGGAGGAGCAGTACTTC
>many|TRBD1|TRBV2|TRBJ2-5
CASNGQGKETQYF
TGTGCCAGCAACGGACAGGGCAAAGAGACCCAGTACTTC
>.|TRBD2|TRBV4-2|TRBJ2-2
CASSRPSGGAGELFF
TGTGCCAGCAGCAGGCCTAGCGGGGGGGCCGGGGAGCTGTTTTTT
>few|.|TRBV14|TRBJ1-1
CASSPQTGRGTEAFF
TGTGCCAGCAGCCCACAAACAGGGAGGGGCACTGAAGCTTTCTTT
>few|.|TRBV4-2|TRBJ2-7
CASSQAGGAVDEQYF
TGTGCCAGCAGCCAAGCTGGGGGCGCAGTCGACGAGCAGTACTTC
>many|.|TRBV28|TRBJ1-1
CASRWGRMNTEAFF
TGTGCCAGCAGGTGGGGCCGCATGAACACTGAAGCTTTCTTT
>many|.|TRBV28|TRBJ2-7
CASSTIYEQYF
TGTGCCAGCAGTACTATCTACGAGCAGTACTTC
>many|.|TRBV10-3|TRBJ1-1
CAIIPRGGTEAFF
TGTGCCATCATCCCAAGGGGGGGTACTGAAGCTTTCTTT
>few|.|TRBV18|TRBJ1-5
CASSPTRGNQPQHF
TGTGCCAGCTCACCCACGAGGGGCAATCAGCCCCAGCATTTT
>many|TRBD1|TRBV11-3|TRBJ1-3
CASSLVQGVSGNTIYF
TGTGCCAGCAGCTTAGTCCAGGGGGTCTCTGGAAACACCATATATTTT
>.|.|TRBV10-3|TRBJ1-3
CAISGTAAPGNTIYF
TGTGCCATCAGTGGGACGGCAGCGCCCGGAAACACCATATATTTT
>.|.|TRBV3-1|TRBJ1-1
CASSLSPSRRGTEAFF
TGTGCCAGCAGCCTGAGCCCGTCTCGGAGGGGGACTGAAGCTTTCTTT